The clone carrying this TCR beta chain was counted many times. The data were taken from a study of T cells in Graves' hyperthyroidism and ophthalmopathy. Researchers took RNA transcripts and amplified the TCR beta CDR3 regions from them. The HTBI primer set was used in a first-round RT-PCR of the TCR CDR3. From the multiplex PCR reads, TCRdb called clonotypes with MiXCR, one entry per CDR3 protein. The data contain around 500,000 distinct CDR3 sequences, approximately 14% of them singletons. V shed 0 bases and J 0 bases; nucleotides not matched to a gene: 4. CDR1 is SGHRS and CDR2 is YFSETQ in the germline V gene. The CDR3 sequence is 17 residues long.

This chain uses TRBV5-1 with TRBJ1-4; TRBD1 aligns across 8 bases. This clonotype was obtained from a woman aged 18-35 years with Graves' hyperthyroidism. Sample: blood. The CDR3: CASSLDGTGPTNEKLFF. In DNA form, the CDR3 reads TGCGCCAGCAGCTTGGATGGGACAGGTCCAACTAATGAAAAACTGTTTTTT. The full variable domain, rest sourced from reference TRBV5-1 and TRBJ1-4, is KAGVTQTPRYLIKTRGQQVTLSCSPISGHRSVSWYQQTPGQGLQFLFEYFSETQRNKGNFPGRFSGRQFSNSRSEMNVSTLELGDSALYLCASSLDGTGPTNEKLFFGSGTQLSVL.